This record covers a single T cell receptor beta chain. Antigen specificity is unknown. The assay was immunoSEQ multiplex PCR, and TCRdb's table has in-frame clones only and misses some. Of about 140,000 clones in the sample, around 90% were seen once. CDR1 is LGHNA, CDR2 YNFKEQ, per germline. This CDR3 contains 14 residues. V gave up 2 bases and J gave up 8 bases, with 13 bases separating them. This specimen belongs to a study of T cell responses to AZD1222 COVID-19 vaccine. Findings of the study overall: In a largely white British group with more females than males, clonal diversity was possibly underestimated. Spike regions recognized by vaccine-associated CD4 TCRs spanned the protein, led by 160-218 and 743-854. The reported proportion of spike-specific TCRs targeting unmutated variant regions was nearly half.

The sequence was obtained from an adult in good health. The gene calls are TRBV4-2 and TRBJ2-1, with D perhaps TRBD1 or TRBD2 (6 bases each). Sequencing used peripheral blood, obtained on day 0 of AZD1222 vaccination. CDR3 region: CASSQKGGSDEQFF. Here the CDR3 DNA reads TGTGCCAGCAGCCAAAAGGGGGGATCCGATGAGCAGTTCTTC.